These 32 T cell receptor beta chains originate from one sample sequenced in a study of cytomegalovirus exposure and HLA in healthy donors. TCRdb keeps only in-frame clones here, not all; method: immunoSEQ multiplex PCR. This table has about 78,000 clones, less than 96% appearing once. Sequences were obtained from PBMCs. Every receptor here comes from a man younger than 35 in good health and CMV-seropositive.

This chain links TRBV27 with TRBJ1-5; 7 bases line up with TRBD1. J was trimmed by 5 bases and V by 6 bases; bases with no gene match: 10. CDR3 length: 15 residues. Germline CDR1 and CDR2: MNHEY and SMNVEV (reference sequence). As DNA, the CDR3 is TGTGCCAGCAGAGGGGGCGTGGGGGGACATCAGCCCCAGCATTTT. Translation gives CASRGGVGGHQPQHF.

This chain uses TRBV20-1 with TRBJ1-1, with TRBD1 identical over 8 bases. V lost 6 bases to trimming and J lost 7 bases; unmatched junction nucleotides: 4. The CDR3 is 11 amino acids. The germline CDR1 and CDR2 sequences are DFQATT and SNEGSKA (reference sequence). This chain's CDR3 is CSARDRFEAFF. The CDR3, as DNA: TGCAGTGCGAGGGACAGGTTTGAAGCTTTCTTT.

The genes are TRBV11-2 and TRBJ2-7, with D possibly matching TRBD1 (6 bases). This CDR3 has 13 amino acids. In germline, CDR1 is SGHAT, CDR2 FQNNGV. V gave up 4 bases and J gave up 2 bases, with 9 bases separating them. The CDR3 DNA reads TGTGCCAGCAGCTCCACAGGGACCTACGAGCAGTACTTC. This gives the protein CASSSTGTYEQYF.

V is TRBV6-1 and J is TRBJ1-5; unclear D gene. V was cut by 3 bases and J by 4 bases, with 13 bases left in between. The germline V gene encodes CDR1 MNHNS and CDR2 SASEGT. The length of the CDR3 is 15 residues. As DNA, the CDR3 is TGTGCCAGCAGTGATACACTAGTTTCGAATCAGCCCCAGCATTTT. Protein: CASSDTLVSNQPQHF.

The chain joins TRBV2 to TRBJ1-4; D possibly corresponds to TRBD1 (5 bases). The CDR3 is 13 residues long. CDR1 and CDR2 from the germline V gene are SNHLY and FYNNEI. V dropped 8 bases and J dropped 11 bases, with 18 bases sitting between them. The CDR3 spells CASVPGISGKLFF. CDR3 coding DNA: TGTGCCAGCGTCCCAGGGATCTCTGGGAAACTGTTTTTT.

V usage is TRBV5-1 and J usage is TRBJ2-7; TRBD1 might be the D (6 bases). Germline V lookup: CDR1 SGHRS, CDR2 YFSETQ. The V end was cut by 2 bases, the J end by 1 base, with 10 bases between. This CDR3 has 14 amino acids. The CDR3 bases are TGCGCCAGCAGCTTCAGGGGTGCTTCCTACGAGCAGTACTTC. This encodes CASSFRGASYEQYF.

This clone has just one count. This chain connects TRBV5-1 to TRBJ1-1; a weak D match, TRBD1 (6 bases). Germline loops: CDR1 SGHRS, CDR2 YFSETQ. This CDR3 is 13 amino acids long. Trimming removed 0 bases from V and 7 bases from J, with 10 bases in between. The CDR3 protein is CASSLGGGLEAFF. The CDR3 nucleotides read TGCGCCAGCAGCTTGGGGGGGGGCCTTGAAGCTTTCTTT.

The chain employs TRBV5-1 and TRBJ2-7, with D unresolved. CDR3 size: 13 residues. The V and J ends lost 4 bases and 1 base respectively, with 9 bases between them. Germline CDR1 is SGHRS and CDR2 is YFSETQ. CDR3 loop: CASSLRMSYEQYF. Written as DNA, the CDR3 is TGCGCCAGCAGCCTGCGGATGTCCTACGAGCAGTACTTC.

The count of this clone is one. The V gene is TRBV28, the J gene TRBJ1-2; 7 bases are shared with TRBD1. This CDR3 comprises 13 residues. Germline V lookup: CDR1 MDHEN, CDR2 SYDVKM. V trimming: 8 bases; J trimming: 2 bases; junction bases outside the gene matches: 5. CDR3 in amino acids: CASGGQKNYGYTF. Written as DNA, the CDR3 is TGTGCCAGCGGGGGACAGAAGAACTATGGCTACACCTTC.

The J gene is TRBJ2-1, the V gene TRBV27; 8 bases map to TRBD2. The CDR3 is made up of 16 amino acids. Germline loops: CDR1 MNHEY, CDR2 SMNVEV (reference sequence). V lost 6 bases, J lost 4 bases, and 11 bases stayed unmatched. CDR3 region: CASSPLGTGGYNEQFF. CDR3 DNA sequence: TGTGCCAGCAGCCCACTAGGTACGGGAGGGTACAATGAGCAGTTCTTC.

This clone was counted only a few times. This chain connects TRBV6-1 to TRBJ2-5; 9 bases align to TRBD2. CDR1 is MNHNS, CDR2 SASEGT, per germline. This CDR3 region has 14 residues. V was pared by 9 bases and J by 9 bases, with 14 bases of the junction left unmatched. Written as DNA, the CDR3 is TGTGCCAGTTCACCCGGTAGCGGGAGTGATTCCCAGTACTTC. This translates into CASSPGSGSDSQYF.

This clone came up once. The chain combines TRBV5-1 with TRBJ1-1, with 8 bases aligning to TRBD1. Germline trimming cut 0 bases from V and 2 bases from J; bases unmatched to any gene: 3. CDR1 is SGHRS and CDR2 is YFSETQ in the germline V gene. The CDR3 contains 15 residues. The CDR3: CASSLDPGGNTEAFF. CDR3 nucleotides: TGCGCCAGCAGCTTGGACCCAGGGGGCAACACTGAAGCTTTCTTT.

This clone was seen just once. The gene calls are TRBV10-3 and TRBJ2-3; D remains ambiguous. Trimming removed 4 bases from V and 2 bases from J, with 10 bases in between. Germline CDR1 reads ENHRY; CDR2 reads SYGVKD. This CDR3 contains 14 residues. The CDR3 coding sequence is TGTGCCATCAGTGGAAGCCGTAACACAGATACGCAGTATTTT. Translation: CAISGSRNTDTQYF.

The chain couples TRBV6-5 to TRBJ1-1; D not resolved. The CDR3 has 14 amino acids. V lost 0 bases, J lost 6 bases, and 11 bases lay in between. Per the germline V gene, CDR1 is MNHEY and CDR2 is SVGAGI. CDR3 bases: TGTGCCAGCAGTTACTCGACGGAGATCCCTGAAGCTTTCTTT. Its translation: CASSYSTEIPEAFF.

The V and J genes are TRBV5-8 and TRBJ2-1, with TRBD2 matching 7 bases. V lost 0 bases, J lost 2 bases, and 11 bases stayed unmatched. The CDR3 length is 18 residues. The germline V gene encodes CDR1 SGHTS and CDR2 YDEGEE. The CDR3 bases are TGTGCCAGCAGCTTGGGAGCCCCAGCTAGCGGAACCTACAATGAGCAGTTCTTC. Protein sequence: CASSLGAPASGTYNEQFF.

V is TRBV13 and J is TRBJ2-5, with 11 bases aligning to TRBD2. The CDR3 contains 16 residues. The germline V gene has CDR1 PRHDT and CDR2 FYEKMQ (reference sequence). Trimming removed 3 bases from V and 4 bases from J; junction bases left unmatched: 7. The CDR3 DNA follows: TGTGCCAGCAGCTTTAGCGGGAGGGCTGTGGGAGAGACCCAGTACTTC. It translates to CASSFSGRAVGETQYF.

The chain employs TRBV28 and TRBJ2-7, with 8 bases matching TRBD1. Per the germline V gene, CDR1 is MDHEN and CDR2 is SYDVKM. There are 15 residues in the CDR3. The ends lost 4 bases at V and 1 base at J; junction bases unmatched: 6. The CDR3 reads CASSSRDRISYEQYF. CDR3 sequence (DNA): TGTGCCAGCAGTTCCCGGGACAGGATTTCCTACGAGCAGTACTTC.

The V and J genes are TRBV19 and TRBJ2-3; weak D call: TRBD2 (6 bases). The CDR3 extends over 13 amino acids. Trimming cost V 3 bases and J 4 bases, with 8 bases left between them. The V gene's germline CDR1 is LNHDA and CDR2 SQIVND (reference sequence). For the CDR3, the DNA is TGTGCCAGTAGTATCGGGGAGGCAGATACGCAGTATTTT. Translating it yields CASSIGEADTQYF.

This chain connects TRBV2 to TRBJ2-3; 10 nucleotides match TRBD2. The CDR3 spans 15 residues. J was trimmed by 2 bases and V by 6 bases; bases with no gene match: 5. Germline CDR1 SNHLY, CDR2 FYNNEI. The CDR3: CASSVGLAATDTQYF. Here the CDR3 DNA reads TGTGCCAGCAGCGTTGGACTAGCGGCCACAGATACGCAGTATTTT.

This clone was seen once. The chain is built from TRBV27 and TRBJ2-1; 9 bases are shared with TRBD2. With V trimmed by 0 bases and J by 10 bases, 7 bases remained unmatched. From germline, CDR1 is MNHEY and CDR2 SMNVEV (reference sequence). The CDR3 has 15 amino acids. This chain's CDR3 is CASSLSTSGFEEQFF. The CDR3 nucleotides are TGTGCCAGCAGTTTATCAACTAGCGGGTTCGAGGAGCAGTTCTTC.

CDR3 region: CASSEPAGADTQYF. Written as DNA, the CDR3 is TGTGCCAGCAGTGAGCCAGCGGGAGCAGATACGCAGTATTTT. This sequence joins TRBV6-1 and TRBJ2-3, with 8 bases identical to TRBD2. The CDR3 has 14 residues. After removal of 3 bases from V and 4 bases from J, the junction contained 3 bases not matched to a gene. Germline CDR1 and CDR2: MNHNS and SASEGT.

This rearrangement joins TRBV19 to TRBJ1-4; the D is unclear. Trimming left V 8 bases short and J 6 bases short, with 13 bases between. In germline, CDR1 is LNHDA, CDR2 SQIVND (reference sequence). The CDR3 is made up of 13 amino acids. CDR3 loop: CASRGGKDEKLFF. For the CDR3, the DNA is TGTGCCAGTCGGGGAGGGAAGGATGAAAAACTGTTTTTT.

The chain is built from TRBV30 and TRBJ1-1; D might be TRBD1 (6 bases). V lost 4 bases and J lost 0, with 12 bases in between. This CDR3 is built from 14 residues. The germline V gene encodes CDR1 GTSNPN and CDR2 SVGIG (reference sequence). The CDR3 DNA is TGTGCCTGGACCCGGACAGCCCTGAACACTGAAGCTTTCTTT. It specifies CAWTRTALNTEAFF.

The V gene is TRBV6-4, the J gene TRBJ1-5, with D hard to call. The CDR3 loop spans 13 amino acids. Trimming pared 2 bases from V and 7 bases from J, leaving 9 bases between. Germline V gene sequence: CDR1 MRHNA, CDR2 SNTAGT. CDR3 amino acids: CASSDGLRQPQHF. The CDR3 bases are TGTGCCAGCAGTGACGGGCTTAGGCAGCCCCAGCATTTT.

The chain combines TRBV21-1 with TRBJ1-1. TRBV21-1 is an annotated pseudogene. There are 16 residues in the CDR3. CDR3 in DNA: TGTGCCAGCAGCAAATTGGGGAGCGGGTGCGACACTGAAGCTTTCTTT. The encoded protein is CASSKLGSGCDTEAFF.

The genes are TRBV5-6 and TRBJ1-5, with 8 bases that match TRBD1. Germline V gene data show CDR1 as SGHDT and CDR2 as YYEEEE. The CDR3 covers 14 residues. Trimming took 3 bases from V and 6 from J; bases not matched to a gene: 5. In nucleotides, the CDR3 is TGTGCCAGCAGCTCGGACAGGGTAGGTCAGCCCCAGCATTTT. As protein: CASSSDRVGQPQHF.

The chain combines TRBV10-3 with TRBJ1-1; D gene uncertain. The CDR3 consists of 15 residues. Germline CDR1 ENHRY, CDR2 SYGVKD. DNA of the CDR3: TGTGAACTCCCCCACGGAAAACCCGGGAGCACTGAAGCTTTCTTT. It yields the protein CELPHGKPGSTEAFF.

The V and J genes are TRBV7-2 and TRBJ2-3; D remains ambiguous. Germline CDR1 and CDR2: SGHTA and FQGNSA. This CDR3 spans 13 amino acids. The V and J ends lost 1 base and 3 bases respectively, with 5 bases between them. The CDR3 sequence: CASSLDRTDTQYF. CDR3 bases: TGTGCCAGCAGCTTAGATAGAACAGATACGCAGTATTTT.

The V and J genes are TRBV18 and TRBJ1-1; D not certain. The length of the CDR3 is 13 residues. V shed 2 bases and J shed 5 bases, with 9 bases lying between them. Germline-derived CDR1 and CDR2 are KGHSH and LQKENI. Here the CDR3 reads CASSPEVGTEAFF. In nucleotides, the CDR3 is TGTGCCAGCTCACCAGAGGTTGGAACTGAAGCTTTCTTT.

V gene TRBV25-1 combines with J gene TRBJ1-2, with D perhaps TRBD1 (6 bases). Germline loops: CDR1 MGHDK, CDR2 SYGVNS. V gave up 6 bases and J gave up 4 bases, with 12 bases separating them. The CDR3 length is 13 residues. CDR3 nucleotides: TGTGCCAGCAGCCCCGGACAGCTCTATGGCTACACCTTC. It translates to CASSPGQLYGYTF.

J is TRBJ1-2 and V is TRBV15, with TRBD1 identical over 7 bases. In germline, CDR1 is LNHNV, CDR2 YYDKDF (reference sequence). V was clipped by 8 bases and J by 8 bases; unmatched bases: 8. The CDR3 is 12 residues long. The CDR3 bases are TGTGCCACCGAGGGGGCCGCGGGGGGCTACACCTTC. It translates to CATEGAAGGYTF.

The chain uses TRBV6-5 and TRBJ2-2; D might be TRBD2 (6 bases). V shed 6 bases and J shed 0 bases, with 11 bases lying between them. The CDR3 consists of 15 residues. Germline values: CDR1 MNHEY, CDR2 SVGAGI. DNA of the CDR3: TGTGCCAGCAGGGGGGGAGTCCCGAACACCGGGGAGCTGTTTTTT. It yields the protein CASRGGVPNTGELFF.